These 14 T cell receptor beta chains were all obtained from the same sample, sequenced in a study of beta chain features in type 1 diabetes. Investigators reverse transcribed all isolated RNA, so they sequenced expressed TCRB transcripts. TCRdb keeps only in-frame clones here, not all; method: immunoSEQ multiplex PCR. The table includes roughly 370,000 clones, approximately 15% detected once. The sequenced sample consisted of naive CD4+ T cells from blood. These receptors originate from a man aged 25 to 40 in good health.

CDR3 nucleotides: TGTGCCAGCTCACCAGGGGATTCAGTGATCACTGAAGCTTTCTTT. It translates to CASSPGDSVITEAFF. The chain recombines TRBV18 with TRBJ1-1; D gene ambiguous. CDR1 is KGHSH and CDR2 is LQKENI in the germline V gene. The CDR3 is 15 residues long. Trimming shortened V by 2 bases and J by 4 bases, and 14 bases separated the two germline ends.

This clone was seen more than once but under ten times. The chain employs TRBV10-3 and TRBJ2-5; 8 bases line up with TRBD2. Germline CDR1 is ENHRY and CDR2 is SYGVKD. The ends lost 6 bases at V and 3 bases at J; junction bases unmatched: 3. The CDR3 sequence is 13 residues long. CDR3: CAIRLAGKETQYF. In DNA, the CDR3 is TGTGCCATCAGGCTAGCGGGTAAAGAGACCCAGTACTTC.

The chain employs TRBV7-3 and TRBJ2-2, with TRBD1 as a possible D gene (6 bases). CDR1 and CDR2 (germline): SGHTA, FQGTGA. Trimming removed 5 bases from V and 7 bases from J, with 17 bases in between. This CDR3 contains 15 residues. The CDR3 sequence is CASSPAVQGIGELFF. As DNA, the CDR3 is TGTGCCAGCAGCCCGGCTGTCCAGGGGATCGGGGAGCTGTTTTTT. The entire variable domain, with the rest obtained from reference TRBV7-3 and TRBJ2-2, is as follows: GAGVSQTPSNKVTEKGKYVELRCDPISGHTALYWYRQSLGQGPEFLIYFQGTGAADDSGLPNDRFFAVRPEGSVSTLKIQRTERGDSAVYLCASSPAVQGIGELFFGEGSRLTVL.

This clone has only a few counts. The V gene is TRBV7-2, the J gene TRBJ2-1; perhaps TRBD2 as D (6 bases). Trimming pared 4 bases from V and 8 bases from J, leaving 15 bases between. Looked up from germline, CDR1 is SGHTA and CDR2 is FQGNSA. This CDR3 contains 14 residues. The CDR3 region is CASSSRTTSYEQFF. DNA of the CDR3: TGTGCCAGCAGCTCAAGGACTACCTCCTATGAGCAGTTCTTC. The whole variable domain, filled in from reference TRBV7-2 and TRBJ2-1, reads GAGVSQSPSNKVTEKGKDVELRCDPISGHTALYWYRQSLGQGLEFLIYFQGNSAPDKSGLPSDRFSAERTGGSVSTLTIQRTQQEDSAVYLCASSSRTTSYEQFFGPGTRLTVL.

The chain links TRBV20-1 to TRBJ2-3; the match to TRBD2 covers 8 bases. V trimming: 5 bases; J trimming: 8 bases; junction bases outside the gene matches: 3. The germline V gene encodes CDR1 DFQATT and CDR2 SNEGSKA (reference sequence). The CDR3 is 11 residues long. As DNA, the CDR3 is TGCAGTGCTTGGACTAGCAGTACGCAGTATTTT. It yields the protein CSAWTSSTQYF.

This chain connects TRBV19 to TRBJ2-5; 9 nucleotides line up with TRBD1. With 3 bases clipped from V and 5 bases from J, the junction kept 7 bases outside the gene matches. Germline CDR1 is LNHDA and CDR2 is SQIVND (reference sequence). The CDR3 runs 15 residues. CDR3 amino acids: CASSMGTGLLETQYF. Written as DNA, the CDR3 is TGTGCCAGTAGTATGGGGACAGGGCTGTTGGAGACCCAGTACTTC.

Details on this clone: A read error may account for a junction end that differs from germline. V and J are TRBV5-4 and TRBJ2-5; D is uncertain. This CDR3 comprises 13 residues. CDR1 SGHNT and CDR2 YYREEE come from the germline V gene (reference sequence). The CDR3 region is CASRLALQETQYF. The CDR3 DNA reads TGTGCCAGCCGCTTGGCCCTCCAAGAGACCCAGTACTTC.

The CDR3 is CASSQDRLVKTQYF. The CDR3 nucleotides are TGCGCCAGCAGCCAAGATCGCTTGGTCAAGACCCAGTACTTC. The chain combines TRBV4-3 with TRBJ2-5; D call uncertain. CDR1 LGHNA and CDR2 YSLEER come from the germline V gene. The ends were cut back, 0 bases at V and 6 bases at J, with 11 bases in the middle. CDR3 size: 14 residues.

This clone was seen only a few times. The chain joins TRBV20-1 to TRBJ2-5; D not certain. Germline V lookup: CDR1 DFQATT, CDR2 SNEGSKA (reference sequence). Trimming left V 4 bases short and J 2 bases short, with 5 bases between. The CDR3 totals 11 residues. CDR3 nucleotides: TGCAGTGCTAAAAAGCAAGAGACCCAGTACTTC. It encodes CSAKKQETQYF.

This clone was seen a few times. The J gene is TRBJ2-3, the V gene TRBV9; 11 bases fit TRBD2. Germline lookup yields CDR1 SGDLS and CDR2 YYNGEE. The J segment lost 6 bases and the V segment lost 5 bases, leaving 14 bases of the junction unmatched. This CDR3 is 17 amino acids long. CDR3 amino acids: CASSSIPGLAVGDTQYF. The CDR3 coding sequence is TGTGCCAGCAGTTCCATTCCGGGACTAGCGGTGGGGGATACGCAGTATTTT.

The V and J genes are TRBV30 and TRBJ2-1; 8 bases are shared with TRBD1. Germline trimming cut 2 bases from V and 7 bases from J; bases unmatched to any gene: 4. The CDR3 sequence is 13 residues long. The germline V gene encodes CDR1 GTSNPN and CDR2 SVGIG (reference sequence). The DNA for the CDR3 is TGTGCCTGGAGTCGGGACAGGTATAATGAGCAGTTCTTC. Amino acids: CAWSRDRYNEQFF.

This clone was seen only a few times. The chain combines TRBV7-9 with TRBJ2-1, with 8 bases lining up with TRBD1. The V and J ends lost 5 bases and 12 bases, in that order; junction bases with no gene match: 6. The CDR3 is 12 residues long. Germline CDR1 and CDR2: SEHNR and FQNEAQ (reference sequence). The chain's CDR3 is CASSDGQGWQFF. The CDR3 coding sequence is TGTGCCAGCAGCGACGGACAGGGCTGGCAGTTCTTC.

This clone was picked up a small number of times. The chain employs TRBV29-1 and TRBJ2-1, with TRBD2 identical over 8 bases. CDR3 length: 14 amino acids. Germline trimming cut 3 bases from V and 4 bases from J; bases unmatched to any gene: 5. Germline V gene lookup returns CDR1 SQVTM and CDR2 ANQGSEA. The CDR3 reads CSVEFERGYNEQFF. CDR3 bases: TGCAGCGTTGAGTTCGAGCGGGGGTACAATGAGCAGTTCTTC.

The chain has TRBV27 and TRBJ2-1; 9 nucleotides agree with TRBD1. V gave up 3 bases and J gave up 5 bases; unmatched junction bases: 5. This CDR3 has 15 residues. Germline CDR1 and CDR2: MNHEY and SMNVEV (reference sequence). CDR3 nucleotides: TGTGCCAGCAGTTTTGCCGGGACAGGGAACAATGAGCAGTTCTTC. It encodes CASSFAGTGNNEQFF.